The 9 T cell receptor beta chains below come from one sample, sequenced in a study of T cells in Graves' hyperthyroidism and ophthalmopathy. Amplified regions were TCR beta CDR3 sequences from RNA transcripts. During a first-round RT-PCR of the TCR CDR3, the HTBI primer set was used. TCRdb passed the multiplex PCR reads through MiXCR, listing each CDR3 protein once. The sample lists around 600,000 distinct CDR3 sequences, more than 15% occurring once. Material: blood. These receptor sequences come from a middle-aged woman with Graves' ophthalmopathy.

The rearrangement uses TRBV11-2 and TRBJ2-7; TRBD1 might be the D (6 bases). CDR3 length: 16 residues. Germline-derived CDR1 and CDR2 are SGHAT and FQNNGV. Trimming pared 4 bases from V and 1 base from J, leaving 17 bases between. The CDR3 protein is CASSSHPGHYSYEQYF. CDR3 coding DNA: TGTGCCAGCAGCTCCCATCCGGGACACTATTCCTACGAGCAGTACTTC. Variable domain in full (rest from reference TRBV11-2 and TRBJ2-7): EAGVAQSPRYKIIEKRQSVAFWCNPISGHATLYWYQQILGQGPKLLIQFQNNGVVDDSQLPKDRFSAERLKGVDSTLKIQPAKLEDSAVYLCASSSHPGHYSYEQYFGPGTRLTVT.

V usage is TRBV20-1 and J usage is TRBJ1-6; D perhaps matches TRBD1 (5 bases). The CDR3 totals 23 residues. Germline lookup yields CDR1 DFQATT and CDR2 SNEGSKA (reference sequence). V was shortened by 2 bases and J by 0 bases, with 32 bases between the two germline ends. The chain's CDR3 is CSARRPREPSQEGPSSYNSPLHF. The CDR3 region has the DNA TGCAGTGCTAGAAGACCTCGAGAACCGTCACAGGAGGGCCCTAGCTCCTATAATTCACCCCTCCACTTT.

Only a few counts were recorded for this clonotype. The V call is TRBV30, the J call TRBJ1-2; D call uncertain. V lost 0 bases and J lost 3, with 20 bases in between. This CDR3 region has 17 residues. The germline gives CDR1 GTSNPN, CDR2 SVGIG (reference sequence). CDR3 loop: CAWSVKGSGRPDYGYTF. CDR3 DNA sequence: TGTGCCTGGAGTGTAAAGGGCTCTGGCAGACCAGACTATGGCTACACCTTC.

This clonotype has ten or more counts. This chain joins TRBV5-1 and TRBJ2-6; TRBD2 matches at 8 bases. Germline V gene data show CDR1 as SGHRS and CDR2 as YFSETQ. The CDR3 spans 18 residues. With 6 bases clipped from V and 1 base from J, the junction kept 12 bases outside the gene matches. In DNA form, the CDR3 reads TGCGCCAGCAATATGCAGGCGGGACTAGAATCTGGGGCCAACGTCCTGACTTTC. This encodes CASNMQAGLESGANVLTF. Filled out from reference TRBV5-1 and TRBJ2-6, the complete variable domain reads KAGVTQTPRYLIKTRGQQVTLSCSPISGHRSVSWYQQTPGQGLQFLFEYFSETQRNKGNFPGRFSGRQFSNSRSEMNVSTLELGDSALYLCASNMQAGLESGANVLTFGAGSRLTVL.

A single count supports this clonotype. The chain combines TRBV2 with TRBJ2-4; no reliable D call. V lost 2 bases, J lost 3 bases, and 17 bases lay in between. CDR3 length: 17 residues. CDR1 and CDR2 from the germline V gene are SNHLY and FYNNEI. The CDR3 here is CASSEPLLEGLKNIQYF. The DNA of the CDR3 is TGTGCCAGCAGTGAACCCTTACTCGAAGGGCTCAAAAACATTCAGTACTTC.

This clonotype was detected many times. The chain carries TRBV5-6 and TRBJ1-1; D call uncertain. Trimming left V 4 bases short and J 8 bases short, with 15 bases between. CDR1 is SGHDT and CDR2 is YYEEEE in the germline V gene. The CDR3 is 13 residues long. CDR3 amino acids: CASSQWFQPEAFF. The CDR3 DNA reads TGTGCCAGCAGCCAGTGGTTCCAGCCAGAAGCTTTCTTT.

In nucleotides, the CDR3 is TGTGCCTGGAGACTGGACATAGTGAACACTGAAGCTTTCTTT. It specifies CAWRLDIVNTEAFF. The chain couples TRBV30 to TRBJ1-1; TRBD1 might be the D (5 bases). The CDR3 consists of 14 residues. The ends were cut back, 3 bases at V and 0 bases at J, with 11 bases in the middle. Germline CDR1 is GTSNPN and CDR2 is SVGIG (reference sequence).

This clonotype showed up many times. The chain carries TRBV5-1 and TRBJ1-4; D remains ambiguous. Germline CDR1 and CDR2: SGHRS and YFSETQ. V was trimmed by 0 bases and J by 8 bases, leaving 8 bases between them. The CDR3 spans 13 residues. The CDR3 nucleotides are TGCGCCAGCAGCTTGGGGACGGACGAAAAACTGTTTTTT. Translated, it gives CASSLGTDEKLFF.

This chain connects TRBV6-1 to TRBJ2-2; TRBD2 agrees at 16 bases. Germline values: CDR1 MNHNS, CDR2 SASEGT. V gave up 8 bases and J gave up 0 bases; unmatched junction bases: 9. There are 19 residues in the CDR3. The CDR3 here is CASGPLGLAGGPNTGELFF. CDR3 bases: TGTGCCAGCGGTCCCCTGGGACTAGCGGGAGGGCCGAACACCGGGGAGCTGTTTTTT.